Following are 2 T cell receptor beta chains from one sample sequenced in a study of T cells in Graves' hyperthyroidism and ophthalmopathy. TCR beta CDR3 regions were amplified from RNA transcripts. The TCR CDR3 first-round RT-PCR relied on the HTBI primer set. TCRdb used MiXCR to reprocess the multiplex PCR reads, holding one entry per CDR3 protein. The table lists around 300,000 distinct CDR3 sequences, around 25% of them singletons. The sequenced sample consisted of blood. Receptor source: a man aged 35 to 55 with Graves' hyperthyroidism that later progressed to Graves' ophthalmopathy.

In this sample, this clonotype turned up many times. This rearrangement joins TRBV3-1 to TRBJ1-1; possibly TRBD1 for D (6 bases). In germline, CDR1 is LGHDT, CDR2 YNNKEL (reference sequence). With 4 bases removed from V and 5 bases from J, the gap between germline ends came to 14 bases. This CDR3 has 14 amino acids. The CDR3 is CASSLPGAKTEAFF. The DNA for the CDR3 is TGTGCCAGCAGCCTTCCAGGGGCGAAGACTGAAGCTTTCTTT.

This clonotype was seen repeatedly, ten times or more. V usage is TRBV12-3 or TRBV12-4 and J usage is TRBJ1-5, with TRBD1 matching 10 bases. CDR3 size: 15 residues. V lost 5 bases and J lost 3; bases outside the gene matches: 4. The CDR3 sequence: CASSLTGGPNQPQHF. DNA for the CDR3: TGTGCCAGCAGTCTGACAGGGGGCCCCAATCAGCCCCAGCATTTT.